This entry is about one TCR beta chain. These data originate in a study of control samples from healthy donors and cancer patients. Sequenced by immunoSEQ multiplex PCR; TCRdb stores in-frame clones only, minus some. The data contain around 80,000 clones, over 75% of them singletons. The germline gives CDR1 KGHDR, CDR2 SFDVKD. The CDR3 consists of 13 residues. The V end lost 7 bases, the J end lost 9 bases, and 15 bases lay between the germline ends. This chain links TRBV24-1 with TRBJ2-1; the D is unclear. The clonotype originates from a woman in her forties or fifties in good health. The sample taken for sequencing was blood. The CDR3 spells CATSDTLRTEQFF. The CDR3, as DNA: TGTGCCACCAGCGACACCTTACGGACTGAGCAGTTCTTC.